The next 27 T cell receptor beta chains were all read from a single sample in a study of blood T cell repertoires in COVID-19. Assay used: immunoSEQ multiplex PCR; TCRdb lists only in-frame clones, some missing. The sample has about 270,000 clones, around 90% seen once. The specimen sequenced was PBMCs or T cells enriched from blood (not recorded which). The receptor source for this set is a woman between 45 and 65 years old who had recovered from COVID-19.

Here the CDR3 DNA reads TGTGCCAGCAGCTTTTTATCGAACACTGAAGCTTTCTTT. Its protein is CASSFLSNTEAFF. This chain connects TRBV5-6 to TRBJ1-1; the D is unclear. The V end lost 2 bases, the J end lost 1 base, and 6 bases lay between the germline ends. Germline lookup yields CDR1 SGHDT and CDR2 YYEEEE. This CDR3 spans 13 amino acids.

The V and J genes are TRBV5-5 and TRBJ1-6, with TRBD1 matching 7 bases. The V gene's germline CDR1 is SGHKS and CDR2 YYEKEE (reference sequence). This CDR3 is built from 15 residues. V shed 4 bases, J shed 5 bases, and the junction held 6 bases outside the gene matches. The CDR3: CASSPEDRHNSPLHF. CDR3 sequence (DNA): TGTGCCAGCAGCCCAGAGGACAGGCATAATTCACCCCTCCACTTT.

The chain combines TRBV5-1 with TRBJ1-6, with 9 bases matching TRBD1. J gave up 6 bases and V 4 bases, and 8 bases lay outside the gene matches. The CDR3 is 16 residues long. The germline gives CDR1 SGHRS, CDR2 YFSETQ. Written as DNA, the CDR3 is TGCGCCAGCAGCGAACAGGGGGCGCCGGGTAATTCACCCCTCCACTTT. Amino acids: CASSEQGAPGNSPLHF. The variable domain in full, completed from reference TRBV5-1 and TRBJ1-6, reads KAGVTQTPRYLIKTRGQQVTLSCSPISGHRSVSWYQQTPGQGLQFLFEYFSETQRNKGNFPGRFSGRQFSNSRSEMNVSTLELGDSALYLCASSEQGAPGNSPLHFGNGTRLTVT.

This clone was recorded only once. This rearrangement joins TRBV6-4 to TRBJ2-1; 14 bases align to TRBD2. V was pared by 6 bases and J by 7 bases, with 8 bases of the junction left unmatched. The length of the CDR3 is 16 residues. Germline V gives CDR1 MRHNA, CDR2 SNTAGT. CDR3 in amino acids: CASSRGLAGVGNEQFF. DNA of the CDR3: TGTGCCAGCAGCCGGGGACTAGCGGGAGTAGGAAATGAGCAGTTCTTC.

The chain combines TRBV4-2 with TRBJ2-7; possibly TRBD1 for D (5 bases). Germline CDR1 reads LGHNA; CDR2 reads YNFKEQ. The V end lost 2 bases, the J end lost 4 bases, and 9 bases lay between the germline ends. The CDR3 is 13 amino acids. CDR3 coding DNA: TGTGCCAGCAGCCAACGGCAGGGTTACGAGCAGTACTTC. Its translation is CASSQRQGYEQYF.

The V gene is TRBV7-8, the J gene TRBJ1-1, with D uncertain. The CDR3 loop spans 13 amino acids. V lost 6 bases and J 5 bases, leaving 13 bases between the germline ends. Germline assignment: CDR1 SGHVS and CDR2 FQNEAQ. CDR3 nucleotides: TGTGCCAGCAGATTTTACACGGGTACTGAAGCTTTCTTT. It specifies CASRFYTGTEAFF.

CDR3: CASSVEGKGGRQPQHF. The CDR3, as DNA: TGTGCCAGCAGTGTGGAGGGTAAGGGCGGTAGACAGCCCCAGCATTTT. This chain uses TRBV2 with TRBJ1-5; D gene ambiguous. Trimming took 4 bases from V and 7 from J, leaving 20 bases between them. The length of the CDR3 is 16 residues. The germline gives CDR1 SNHLY, CDR2 FYNNEI.

The V call is TRBV28, the J call TRBJ1-4, with TRBD1 matching 7 bases. This CDR3 spans 14 amino acids. Germline CDR1 and CDR2: MDHEN and SYDVKM. The V gene end was trimmed by 5 bases and the J gene end by 8 bases; junction bases not matched to a gene: 8. Here the CDR3 reads CASSVRTGVEKLFF. For the CDR3, the DNA is TGTGCCAGCAGTGTGCGAACAGGGGTAGAAAAACTGTTTTTT.

This chain links TRBV27 with TRBJ1-1; maybe TRBD1 (5 bases). The V and J ends lost 6 bases and 0 bases respectively, with 17 bases between them. Germline CDR1 MNHEY, CDR2 SMNVEV (reference sequence). The CDR3 has 16 residues. In nucleotides, the CDR3 is TGTGCCAGCAGACTTCGGGGGACTTGGCTGAACACTGAAGCTTTCTTT. It encodes CASRLRGTWLNTEAFF.

This clone was recorded a few times. The V call is TRBV5-4, the J call TRBJ2-2; 9 nucleotides align to TRBD2. Losses at the gene ends were 6 bases for V and 8 bases for J; bases not matched to a gene: 11. The CDR3 loop spans 15 amino acids. Germline V CDR1 and CDR2: SGHNT, YYREEE (reference sequence). CDR3 amino acids: CASTQMVAGVGELFF. DNA of the CDR3: TGTGCCAGCACCCAGATGGTAGCGGGAGTTGGGGAGCTGTTTTTT.

V usage is TRBV6-5 and J usage is TRBJ2-3, with 7 bases aligning to TRBD1. The germline V gene encodes CDR1 MNHEY and CDR2 SVGAGI. The CDR3 consists of 16 residues. The V segment lost 0 bases and the J segment 2 bases; nucleotides outside the gene matches: 5. The CDR3 sequence is CASSYSRTGLTDTQYF. The CDR3 DNA reads as TGTGCCAGCAGTTACTCGCGGACAGGCCTCACAGATACGCAGTATTTT.

The rearrangement uses TRBV5-1 and TRBJ2-5, with TRBD2 matching over 15 bases. J lost 5 bases, V lost 4 bases, and 3 bases had no gene match. This CDR3 contains 15 residues. Germline-derived CDR1 and CDR2 are SGHRS and YFSETQ. The CDR3 protein is CASSGGTSGRETQYF. In DNA, the CDR3 is TGCGCCAGCAGCGGGGGGACTAGCGGGAGGGAGACCCAGTACTTC.

The chain couples TRBV30 to TRBJ2-7; D might be TRBD1 (5 bases). Between the trimmed V and J ends, which lost 3 bases and 2 bases, there was a span of 14 bases. The CDR3 has 14 residues. In germline, CDR1 is GTSNPN, CDR2 SVGIG (reference sequence). The CDR3 spells CAWRDPGPTYEQYF. CDR3 in DNA: TGTGCCTGGAGAGACCCAGGGCCCACCTACGAGCAGTACTTC. The full variable domain, completed using reference TRBV30 and TRBJ2-7, is SQTIHQWPATLVQPVGSPLSLECTVEGTSNPNLYWYRQAAGRGLQLLFYSVGIGQISSEVPQNLSASRPQDRQFILSSKKLLLSDSGFYLCAWRDPGPTYEQYFGPGTRLTVT.

J is TRBJ2-2 and V is TRBV27; 7 bases map to TRBD2. V dropped 3 bases and J dropped 4; count of bases not matched to a gene: 11. Germline V gene sequence: CDR1 MNHEY, CDR2 SMNVEV (reference sequence). The CDR3 extends over 17 amino acids. The chain's CDR3 is CASSFGGSLHPTGELFF. CDR3 nucleotide sequence: TGTGCCAGCAGTTTCGGGGGGTCCCTGCACCCCACCGGGGAGCTGTTTTTT.

The V call is TRBV28, the J call TRBJ1-1; 10 bases are a match to TRBD1. Germline CDR1 is MDHEN and CDR2 is SYDVKM. The CDR3 has 15 amino acids. V gave up 6 bases and J gave up 4 bases; unmatched junction bases: 8. The CDR3 sequence: CASRLWTGGSTEAFF. As DNA, the CDR3 is TGTGCCAGCAGACTATGGACAGGGGGATCCACTGAAGCTTTCTTT.

The V gene is TRBV5-6, the J gene TRBJ1-1, with D uncertain. CDR1 is SGHDT, CDR2 YYEEEE, per germline. Trimming removed 0 bases from V and 0 bases from J, with 6 bases in between. This CDR3 comprises 14 residues. CDR3 DNA: TGTGCCAGCAGCTTGGAAACATTGAACACTGAAGCTTTCTTT. It encodes CASSLETLNTEAFF. The entire variable domain, with the rest obtained from reference TRBV5-6 and TRBJ1-1, is as follows: DAGVTQSPTHLIKTRGQQVTLRCSPKSGHDTVSWYQQALGQGPQFIFQYYEEEERQRGNFPDRFSGHQFPNYSSELNVNALLLGDSALYLCASSLETLNTEAFFGQGTRLTVV.

A remark on this clone: The junction does not match germline at one end; this may be a read error. The chain combines TRBV7-3 with TRBJ2-1; 8 bases line up with TRBD1. The CDR3 covers 13 residues. Germline assignment: CDR1 SGHTA and CDR2 FQGTGA. In DNA form, the CDR3 reads TGTGCCAGCAGCCCGAATCCGACAGGGGAACGGCTCTTC. Its translation: CASSPNPTGERLF.

The chain is built from TRBV23-1 and TRBJ2-5; TRBD2 might be the D (5 bases). TRBV23-1 belongs to the ORF category, with a function that is uncertain. The CDR3 is made up of 15 amino acids. Trimming stripped 3 bases from V and 4 bases from J, with 15 bases between. This CDR3 reads CASSHRAGRGETQYF. The DNA for the CDR3 is TGCGCCAGCAGTCACCGCGCGGGCCGGGGAGAGACCCAGTACTTC.

V is TRBV19 and J is TRBJ1-5; no clear D gene. Germline-derived CDR1 and CDR2 are LNHDA and SQIVND (reference sequence). The CDR3 has 12 residues. Trimming stripped 5 bases from V and 9 bases from J, with 11 bases between. DNA for the CDR3: TGTGCCAGTAGTTCGCTGGTTAGGCCCCAGCATTTT. This translates into CASSSLVRPQHF.

This clone was detected a few times. This rearrangement joins TRBV7-2 to TRBJ1-6; D might be TRBD1 (5 bases). Germline lookup yields CDR1 SGHTA and CDR2 FQGNSA. There are 17 residues in the CDR3. Trimming stripped 0 bases from V and 6 bases from J, with 15 bases between. The CDR3 sequence is CASSLAIGGRGNSPLHF. For the CDR3, the DNA is TGTGCCAGCAGCTTAGCTATCGGGGGAAGGGGTAATTCACCCCTCCACTTT. Full variable domain (rest looked up from reference TRBV7-2 and TRBJ1-6): GAGVSQSPSNKVTEKGKDVELRCDPISGHTALYWYRQSLGQGLEFLIYFQGNSAPDKSGLPSDRFSAERTGGSVSTLTIQRTQQEDSAVYLCASSLAIGGRGNSPLHFGNGTRLTVT.

This clone was picked up one time. The V call is TRBV6-4, the J call TRBJ2-3; maybe TRBD1 (5 bases). The V end lost 4 bases, the J end lost 2 bases, and 10 bases lay between the germline ends. CDR3 length equals 14 residues. Looked up from germline, CDR1 is MRHNA and CDR2 is SNTAGT. CDR3: CASSVAGSTDTQYF. CDR3 DNA: TGTGCCAGCAGTGTTGCAGGGTCCACAGATACGCAGTATTTT.

This clone appeared many times. The gene calls are TRBV24-1 and TRBJ2-7, with 9 bases matching TRBD1. The CDR3 totals 18 residues. CDR1 KGHDR and CDR2 SFDVKD come from the germline V gene. V was clipped by 7 bases and J by 12 bases; unmatched bases: 27. In DNA, the CDR3 is TGTGCCACCAGCCCTTATGGAGGGGGGGGACAGGGTCCCTTTAAGGCGTACTTC. Translation gives CATSPYGGGGQGPFKAYF.

The chain couples TRBV4-3 to TRBJ2-2, with 9 positions matching TRBD2. Germline values: CDR1 LGHNA, CDR2 YSLEER. V shed 3 bases and J 0 bases; nucleotides not matched to a gene: 5. The CDR3 is 17 residues long. CDR3 in amino acids: CASSHLASGTNTGELFF. Written as DNA, the CDR3 is TGCGCCAGCAGCCACCTCGCTAGCGGGACGAACACCGGGGAGCTGTTTTTT.

The rearrangement uses TRBV9 and TRBJ2-1, with D possibly matching TRBD2 (5 bases). The CDR3 has 17 amino acids. Germline lookup yields CDR1 SGDLS and CDR2 YYNGEE. The V and J ends lost 4 bases and 2 bases respectively, with 19 bases between them. The CDR3 coding sequence is TGTGCCAGCAGCTCCCCAAGAGGCGGGTTGACCTACAATGAGCAGTTCTTC. This sequence encodes CASSSPRGGLTYNEQFF.

The chain links TRBV5-1 to TRBJ1-6; 9 bases are shared with TRBD1. Per germline, CDR1 SGHRS and CDR2 YFSETQ. J was trimmed by 13 bases and V by 5 bases; bases with no gene match: 13. The CDR3 length is 15 residues. CDR3 DNA sequence: TGCGCCAGCAGACCAACCGGGACAGGGAGGACGCCCCTCCACTTT. The encoded protein is CASRPTGTGRTPLHF. Complete variable domain (other parts from reference TRBV5-1 and TRBJ1-6): KAGVTQTPRYLIKTRGQQVTLSCSPISGHRSVSWYQQTPGQGLQFLFEYFSETQRNKGNFPGRFSGRQFSNSRSEMNVSTLELGDSALYLCASRPTGTGRTPLHFGNGTRLTVT.

The chain has TRBV2 and TRBJ1-1; 7 positions match TRBD1. Trimming cost V 6 bases and J 2 bases; bases outside gene matches: 6. The germline gives CDR1 SNHLY, CDR2 FYNNEI. The CDR3 length is 14 residues. CDR3 DNA sequence: TGTGCCAGCAGGGCGGGACAGCGAAACACTGAAGCTTTCTTT. The encoded protein is CASRAGQRNTEAFF.

The chain uses TRBV4-3 and TRBJ1-1; D gene unclear. CDR3 length equals 15 residues. Germline V gene lookup returns CDR1 LGHNA and CDR2 YSLEER. The V end lost 1 base, the J end lost 5 bases, and 14 bases lay between the germline ends. Here the CDR3 DNA reads TGCGCCAGCAGCCAAGGTATGGAGGGAGGGACTGAAGCTTTCTTT. It codes for CASSQGMEGGTEAFF.